This T cell receptor (beta chain) was profiled in a study of blood T cell repertoires in COVID-19. Overall study context: From the United States, Italy and Spain came samples of acute and convalescent COVID-19.

As handled by the study authors: Using reference gene primer amplification, nucleated cell counts were estimated. The data were produced by immunoSEQ multiplex PCR, yet TCRdb's version contains in-frame clones alone and is incomplete. That table supplies the V and J calls and clone size; D and trimming were determined from the DNA. The sample gives about 95,000 clones, about 80% of which show up once; about 24% is in the top ten. V lost 0 bases, J lost 10 bases, and 10 bases lay in between. CDR3 length: 14 residues. CDR1 is LGHNA, CDR2 YSLEER, per germline. Sequencing was done on a sample of peripheral blood. This receptor was identified in a human donor in a cohort sampled during active COVID-19. The chain combines TRBV4-3 with TRBJ1-6, with D uncertain. The CDR3 nucleotides read TGCGCCAGCAGCCAAGATGTGAGGGAATCACCCCTCCACTTT. The encoded protein is CASSQDVRESPLHF.